The clone carrying this T cell receptor beta chain was recorded at least ten times. As yet, its antigen is unknown. The sample comes from a study of identical twins. With template switching, a universal primer site was added, and the cDNA carried unique molecular identifiers. TCRdb reprocessed the 5' RACE reads with MiXCR, giving one entry per CDR3 protein. Of approximately 410,000 distinct CDR3 sequences listed, 15% to 20% are singletons. The study's findings and limits: In drawing conclusions, the study used cross-sectional statistical analysis and did not follow the same donors.

The J segment lost 5 bases and the V segment lost 5 bases, leaving 5 bases of the junction unmatched. Germline CDR1 MDHEN, CDR2 SYDVKM. The CDR3 extends over 14 amino acids. This sequence originates from a man in his fifties or sixties in good health. The sequenced material came from naive T cells sorted from blood. This chain connects TRBV28 to TRBJ2-2; 7 nucleotides align to TRBD1. The CDR3 coding sequence is TGTGCCAGCAGTATGGCAGGGGGTACCGGGGAGCTGTTTTTT. Translating gives CASSMAGGTGELFF.